This T cell receptor beta chain stems from a study of cytomegalovirus exposure and HLA in healthy donors. A multiplex PCR was run with 60 Vbeta primers and 13 Jbeta primers. Measured with immunoSEQ multiplex PCR; TCRdb has only the in-frame clones, and not every one. The repertoire holds approximately 150,000 clones, 70% to 80% seen once, with less than 15% in the top ten. Study-level points and caveats: Available immune exposure information was restricted to CMV serostatus only. Prior analysis indicated that the majority of TCR beta V segments exhibited productivity approximately 87% or approximately 30% of the time.

With respect to this clone: Its specificity is not known.

The receptor was isolated from a man between 35 and 55 years old in good health and CMV-seropositive. Input material: PBMCs.

As DNA, the CDR3 is TGTGCCAGCAGTGGACAAACAGGGGGCTCTCCCGAGCAGTACTTC. Translation gives CASSGQTGGSPEQYF. The chain carries TRBV6-1 and TRBJ2-5, with 9 bases identical to TRBD1. The end of the DNA is better explained by TRBJ2-7, so the J call may be wrong. Per germline, CDR1 MNHNS and CDR2 SASEGT. There are 15 residues in the CDR3.